This entry lists 25 T cell receptor beta chains sequenced from one sample in a study of blood T cell repertoires in COVID-19. The repertoire was sequenced with immunoSEQ multiplex PCR; TCRdb's copy has only in-frame clones and lacks some. The data hold approximately 100,000 clones, with 84% observed a single time. Sequenced material: peripheral blood. These receptors came from a human donor in a cohort sampled during active or convalescent COVID-19.

This clone was recorded only once. The chain uses TRBV11-2 and TRBJ2-7; D uncertain. The germline V and J ends were trimmed by 0 bases and 7 bases, with 7 bases remaining between them. The CDR3 covers 12 residues. Germline V gene sequence: CDR1 SGHAT, CDR2 FQNNGV. The CDR3 sequence: CASSLDPREQYF. CDR3 DNA sequence: TGTGCCAGCAGCTTAGATCCGCGGGAGCAGTACTTC.

The genes are TRBV18 and TRBJ2-3; D uncertain. The CDR3 length is 13 residues. CDR1 is KGHSH and CDR2 is LQKENI in the germline V gene. Trimming took 3 bases from V and 6 from J, leaving 10 bases between them. CDR3 sequence (DNA): TGTGCCAGCTCACCTGCAACCCAGGATACGCAGTATTTT. Translated: CASSPATQDTQYF.

V usage is TRBV18 and J usage is TRBJ1-2; D is unresolved. The CDR3 contains 13 residues. Per germline, CDR1 KGHSH and CDR2 LQKENI. Trimming left V 4 bases short and J 0 bases short, with 6 bases between. DNA for the CDR3: TGTGCCAGCTCACTCGGTTCTAACTATGGCTACACCTTC. Residues: CASSLGSNYGYTF.

The J gene is TRBJ1-1, the V gene TRBV6-6; a possible D gene is TRBD1 (5 bases). Germline assignment: CDR1 MNHNY and CDR2 SVGAGI (reference sequence). The CDR3 spans 14 residues. The V and J ends lost 1 base and 7 bases respectively, with 13 bases between them. The CDR3 sequence is CASSYFGQGVEAFF. The CDR3 region has the DNA TGTGCCAGCAGTTACTTCGGGCAGGGCGTTGAAGCTTTCTTT.

The chain is built from TRBV27 and TRBJ1-5; D may be TRBD1 (6 bases). This CDR3 contains 15 residues. The germline V gene encodes CDR1 MNHEY and CDR2 SMNVEV (reference sequence). V lost 4 bases to trimming and J lost 6 bases, with 16 bases between them. CDR3 nucleotide sequence: TGTGCCAGCAGTTCCCGCCCGGACAGTCCTCAGCCCCAGCATTTT. Translated, it gives CASSSRPDSPQPQHF.

The chain uses TRBV4-2 and TRBJ2-7, with unresolved D. V lost 10 bases and J lost 0, with 13 bases in between. Germline CDR1 reads LGHNA; CDR2 reads YNFKEQ. The CDR3 is 13 residues long. The CDR3 DNA is TGTGCCAACCCCGTCCCTAGCTCCTACGAGCAGTACTTC. Translated: CANPVPSSYEQYF.

The rearrangement joins TRBV2 to TRBJ2-1; no firm D call. The V gene's germline CDR1 is SNHLY and CDR2 FYNNEI. This CDR3 is built from 16 residues. V lost 6 bases and J 5 bases, leaving 20 bases between the germline ends. CDR3 coding DNA: TGTGCCAGCAGCCCCTGGTTTGGGCCACGAGACAATGAGCAGTTCTTC. As protein: CASSPWFGPRDNEQFF.

The rearrangement joins TRBV19 to TRBJ2-3; D may be TRBD1 (6 bases). Trimming removed 10 bases from V and 0 bases from J, with 14 bases in between. The CDR3 sequence is 14 residues long. Germline V lookup: CDR1 LNHDA, CDR2 SQIVND (reference sequence). DNA of the CDR3: TGTGCCACCGCGTGGGGGCCAAGCACAGATACGCAGTATTTT. This sequence encodes CATAWGPSTDTQYF. The entire variable domain, with the rest obtained from reference TRBV19 and TRBJ2-3, is as follows: DGGITQSPKYLFRKEGQNVTLSCEQNLNHDAMYWYRQDPGQGLRLIYYSQIVNDFQKGDIAEGYSVSREKKESFPLTVTSAQKNPTAFYLCATAWGPSTDTQYFGPGTRLTVL.

V is TRBV3-1 (or the pseudogene TRBV3-2) and J is TRBJ2-6, with D unclear. The germline V and J ends were trimmed by 5 bases and 0 bases, with 5 bases remaining between them. Germline CDR1 and CDR2: LGHDT and YNNKEL (reference sequence). This CDR3 region has 14 residues. Here the CDR3 reads CASSFSSGANVLTF. CDR3 in DNA: TGTGCCAGCAGCTTCAGCTCTGGGGCCAACGTCCTGACTTTC.

CDR3 region: CAWSDGVSNSPLHF. The CDR3 DNA is TGTGCCTGGAGCGACGGGGTTTCTAATTCACCCCTCCACTTT. The chain employs TRBV30 and TRBJ1-6; D is ambiguous. V lost 3 bases and J lost 6, with 12 bases in between. CDR3 size: 14 residues. The germline CDR1 and CDR2 sequences are GTSNPN and SVGIG (reference sequence).

This clone was detected once. The V gene is TRBV10-3, the J gene TRBJ1-6; 8 bases map to TRBD1. Germline CDR1 and CDR2: ENHRY and SYGVKD. V lost 6 bases and J lost 6; bases outside the gene matches: 4. CDR3 size: 14 residues. In DNA form, the CDR3 reads TGTGCCATCAGGGGGACAGGAGGTAATTCACCCCTCCACTTT. Translated: CAIRGTGGNSPLHF.

V gene TRBV5-4 combines with J gene TRBJ2-2; tentative D call: TRBD1 (6 bases). Between the trimmed V and J ends, which lost 0 bases and 0 bases, there was a span of 12 bases. This CDR3 comprises 17 residues. Germline V gene lookup returns CDR1 SGHNT and CDR2 YYREEE (reference sequence). The CDR3 sequence: CASSLDQGFTNTGELFF. The DNA of the CDR3 is TGTGCCAGCAGCTTGGATCAGGGGTTTACGAACACCGGGGAGCTGTTTTTT.

This clone appeared once. The rearrangement links TRBV7-9 to TRBJ2-1, with D perhaps TRBD1 (5 bases). The ends were cut back, 2 bases at V and 6 bases at J, with 14 bases in the middle. Germline CDR1 is SEHNR and CDR2 is FQNEAQ (reference sequence). The CDR3 spans 15 residues. CDR3 sequence: CASSLSRVLINEQFF. CDR3 DNA: TGTGCCAGCAGCTTAAGCAGGGTTTTGATCAATGAGCAGTTCTTC. The full variable domain, in which reference TRBV7-9 and TRBJ2-1 provide the parts outside the CDR3, is DTGVSQNPRHKITKRGQNVTFRCDPISEHNRLYWYRQTLGQGPEFLTYFQNEAQLEKSRLLSDRFSAERPKGSFSTLEIQRTEQGDSAMYLCASSLSRVLINEQFFGPGTRLTVL.

This clone has only one observation. The CDR3 loop is CASSVVQGNTEAFF. Written as DNA, the CDR3 is TGTGCCAGCAGCGTAGTACAGGGGAACACTGAAGCTTTCTTT. The rearrangement joins TRBV9 to TRBJ1-1; perhaps TRBD1 as D (6 bases). CDR1 is SGDLS and CDR2 is YYNGEE in the germline V gene. V lost 0 bases and J lost 1, with 7 bases in between. The CDR3 is made up of 14 amino acids.

The rearrangement uses TRBV7-6 and TRBJ2-1, with TRBD1 as a possible D gene (5 bases). V was clipped by 4 bases and J by 6 bases, with 19 bases between them. The CDR3 consists of 16 residues. Germline V gene lookup returns CDR1 SGHVS and CDR2 FNYEAQ. CDR3: CASSSKGYGLANEQFF. CDR3 DNA sequence: TGTGCCAGCAGCTCTAAGGGGTACGGTCTCGCCAATGAGCAGTTCTTC.

The V and J genes are TRBV6-5 and TRBJ2-3, with 7 bases that match TRBD2. The CDR3 runs 15 residues. J gave up 1 base and V 2 bases, and 3 bases lay outside the gene matches. Germline V gene lookup returns CDR1 MNHEY and CDR2 SVGAGI. CDR3 sequence: CASSYRTSGTDTQYF. The DNA for the CDR3 is TGTGCCAGCAGTTACCGCACTAGCGGCACAGATACGCAGTATTTT.

The chain is built from TRBV28 and TRBJ1-6, with 8 bases that match TRBD1. This CDR3 comprises 17 residues. Trimming cost V 4 bases and J 7 bases; bases outside gene matches: 12. CDR1 is MDHEN, CDR2 SYDVKM, per germline. The CDR3 here is CASSSPSGQGGNSPLHF. The DNA for the CDR3 is TGTGCCAGCAGTTCACCATCCGGACAGGGTGGGAATTCACCCCTCCACTTT.

This chain uses TRBV24-1 with TRBJ2-7; 10 bases fit TRBD1. Unmatched junction bases numbered 6, after V lost 3 bases and J lost 2 bases. The germline CDR1 and CDR2 sequences are KGHDR and SFDVKD. The CDR3 spans 16 residues. DNA for the CDR3: TGTGCCACCAGTGATGCCGGGACAGGGGAGACCTACGAGCAGTACTTC. It translates to CATSDAGTGETYEQYF.

The chain recombines TRBV25-1 with TRBJ2-1, with a possible D match to TRBD2 (6 bases). The CDR3 runs 13 residues. The V gene lost 7 bases and the J gene lost 1 base, with 8 bases spanning the gap. The germline V gene has CDR1 MGHDK and CDR2 SYGVNS. The CDR3 here is CASKGLSYNEQFF. DNA of the CDR3: TGTGCCAGCAAGGGACTTTCCTACAATGAGCAGTTCTTC. Variable domain in full (rest from reference TRBV25-1 and TRBJ2-1): EADIYQTPRYLVIGTGKKITLECSQTMGHDKMYWYQQDPGMELHLIHYSYGVNSTEKGDLSSESTVSRIRTEHFPLTLESARPSHTSQYLCASKGLSYNEQFFGPGTRLTVL.

The DNA for the CDR3 is TGTGCCAGCTCACGGGACACTTACAATGAGCAGTTCTTC. Residues: CASSRDTYNEQFF. The chain links TRBV18 to TRBJ2-1; a weak D match, TRBD1 (6 bases). V was shortened by 4 bases and J by 4 bases, with 8 bases between the two germline ends. Germline CDR1 and CDR2: KGHSH and LQKENI. The CDR3 covers 13 residues.

The V and J genes are TRBV9 and TRBJ2-3; 8 nucleotides align to TRBD1. The CDR3 runs 14 residues. In germline, CDR1 is SGDLS, CDR2 YYNGEE. Trimming took 7 bases from V and 1 from J; bases not matched to a gene: 5. CDR3 amino acids: CASGATGGTDTQYF. The CDR3 nucleotides are TGTGCCAGCGGCGCGACAGGGGGCACAGATACGCAGTATTTT.

V and J are TRBV21-1 and TRBJ1-6. TRBV21-1 is a documented pseudogene. This CDR3 is built from 13 residues. CDR3 nucleotide sequence: TGTGCCAGCAGCAAAGAGTACGGGGAACCCCTCCACTTT. Its translation: CASSKEYGEPLHF.

The rearrangement joins TRBV5-6 to TRBJ2-7; perhaps TRBD1 as D (6 bases). This CDR3 has 12 amino acids. Germline V CDR1 and CDR2: SGHDT, YYEEEE. Deletions cut 4 bases from V and 6 bases from J, with 11 bases between. Here the CDR3 DNA reads TGTGCCAGCAGCCGAGGGGGTCGCGAGCAGTACTTC. Protein sequence: CASSRGGREQYF.

The chain carries TRBV12-5 and TRBJ2-1; D uncertain. Germline-derived CDR1 and CDR2 are LGHNT and FRNRAP. The CDR3 covers 14 residues. Trimming took off 6 bases at V and 1 base at J, with 10 bases between the two ends. This CDR3 is CASGLLSSYNEQFF. The CDR3 region has the DNA TGTGCTAGTGGACTTCTTTCTTCCTACAATGAGCAGTTCTTC.

The chain combines TRBV5-6 with TRBJ1-1; 9 nucleotides agree with TRBD1. Germline CDR1 reads SGHDT; CDR2 reads YYEEEE. J lost 3 bases, V lost 5 bases, and 5 bases had no gene match. The length of the CDR3 is 14 residues. In nucleotides, the CDR3 is TGTGCCAGCAGGGACAGGGGAGGATACACTGAAGCTTTCTTT. Its protein product is CASRDRGGYTEAFF.